Reported below is one T cell receptor beta chain. Its antigen is not identified. The data were taken from a study of identical twins. A template switching step contributed a universal primer site, while unique molecular identifiers were present in the cDNA. TCRdb redid the calling of the 5' RACE reads with MiXCR, one entry per CDR3 protein. Of 450,000 or so distinct CDR3 sequences in the sample, more than 13% were seen once. Germline V gene sequence: CDR1 DFQATT, CDR2 SNEGSKA (reference sequence). Deletions cut 6 bases from V and 2 bases from J, with 10 bases between. The CDR3 has 12 residues. Notes on the study in general: Invariant populations such as MAIT and iNKT cells could partly muddle zero-insertion analyses. Cord blood's abundant beta clonotypes had fewer insertions, unlike memory repertoires. Researchers reported weaker excess twin sharing in beta out-of-frame sequences.

The data were also submitted as part of a second study, on yellow fever vaccine responses in identical twins.

The V and J genes are TRBV20-1 and TRBJ2-5; D is unclear. Sequenced: CD4+ T cells sorted from blood. The TCR sequence derives from a woman aged 18-29 years in good health. The CDR3: CSASLLQETQYF. In nucleotides, the CDR3 is TGCAGTGCCTCGCTACTTCAAGAGACCCAGTACTTC.